This T cell receptor beta chain was obtained from a study of cytomegalovirus exposure and HLA in healthy donors. CDR3 size: 11 residues. V dropped 8 bases and J dropped 6; count of bases not matched to a gene: 3. CDR1 and CDR2 from the germline V gene are MDHEN and SYDVKM. Use of 60 Vbeta and 13 Jbeta primers characterized the PCR. Sequencing used immunoSEQ multiplex PCR; TCRdb keeps in-frame clones, though not all of them. The sample includes around 200,000 clones, approximately 79% seen only once; the top ten take 4.4%. The chain combines TRBV28 with TRBJ1-1, with TRBD1 identical over 7 bases. This sequence originates from a woman in her twenties or thirties in good health and CMV-seropositive. Sequencing was carried out using PBMCs. The CDR3 is CASDRGPEAFF. The DNA of the CDR3 is TGTGCCAGCGATAGGGGGCCTGAAGCTTTCTTT.